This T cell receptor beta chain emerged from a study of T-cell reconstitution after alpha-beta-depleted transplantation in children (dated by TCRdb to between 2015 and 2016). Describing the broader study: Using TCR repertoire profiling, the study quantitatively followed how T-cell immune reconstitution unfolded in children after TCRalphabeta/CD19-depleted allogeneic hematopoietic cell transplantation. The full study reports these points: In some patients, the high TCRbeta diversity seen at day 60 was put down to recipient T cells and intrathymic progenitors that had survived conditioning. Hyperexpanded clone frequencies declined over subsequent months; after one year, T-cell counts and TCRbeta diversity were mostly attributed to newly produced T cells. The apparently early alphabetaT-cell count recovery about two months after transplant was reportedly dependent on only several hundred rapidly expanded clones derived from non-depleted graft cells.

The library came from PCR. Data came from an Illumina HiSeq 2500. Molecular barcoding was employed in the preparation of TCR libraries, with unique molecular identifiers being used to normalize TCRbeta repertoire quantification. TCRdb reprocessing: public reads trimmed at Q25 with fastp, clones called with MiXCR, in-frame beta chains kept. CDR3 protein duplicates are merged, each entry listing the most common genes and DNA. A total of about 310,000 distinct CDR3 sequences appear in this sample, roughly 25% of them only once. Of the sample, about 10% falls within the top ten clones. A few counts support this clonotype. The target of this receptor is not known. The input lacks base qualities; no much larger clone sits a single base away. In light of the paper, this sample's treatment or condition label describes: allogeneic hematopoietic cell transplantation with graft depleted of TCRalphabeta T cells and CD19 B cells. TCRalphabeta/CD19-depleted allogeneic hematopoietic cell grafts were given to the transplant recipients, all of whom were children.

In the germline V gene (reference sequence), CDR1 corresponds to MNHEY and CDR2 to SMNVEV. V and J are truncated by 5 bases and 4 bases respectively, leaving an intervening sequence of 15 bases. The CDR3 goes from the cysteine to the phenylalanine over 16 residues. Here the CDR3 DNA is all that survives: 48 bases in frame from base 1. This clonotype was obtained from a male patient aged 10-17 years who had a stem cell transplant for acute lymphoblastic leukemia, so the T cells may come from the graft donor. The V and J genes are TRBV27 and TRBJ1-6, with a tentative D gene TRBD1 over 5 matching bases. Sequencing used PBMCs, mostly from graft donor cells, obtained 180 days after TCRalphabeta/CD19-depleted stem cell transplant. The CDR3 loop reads CASSTGTGRYNSPLHF. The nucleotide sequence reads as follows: TGTGCCAGCAGTACCGGGACGGGACGGTATAATTCACCCCTCCACTTT.